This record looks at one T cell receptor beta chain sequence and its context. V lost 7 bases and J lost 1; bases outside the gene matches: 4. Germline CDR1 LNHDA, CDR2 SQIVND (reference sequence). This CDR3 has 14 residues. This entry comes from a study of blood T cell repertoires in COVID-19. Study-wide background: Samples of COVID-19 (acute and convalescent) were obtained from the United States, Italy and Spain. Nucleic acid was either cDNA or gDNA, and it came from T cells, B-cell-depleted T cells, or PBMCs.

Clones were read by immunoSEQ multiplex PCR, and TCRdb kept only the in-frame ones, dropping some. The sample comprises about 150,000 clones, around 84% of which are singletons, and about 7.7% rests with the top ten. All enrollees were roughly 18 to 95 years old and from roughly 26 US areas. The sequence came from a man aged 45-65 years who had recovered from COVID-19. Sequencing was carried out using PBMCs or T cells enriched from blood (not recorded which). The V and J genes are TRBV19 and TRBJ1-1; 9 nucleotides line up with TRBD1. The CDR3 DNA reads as TGTGCCAGTAACCCGGACAGGGGGAACACTGAAGCTTTCTTT. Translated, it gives CASNPDRGNTEAFF.